The rows below give T cell receptor beta chains drawn from one sample of a study of blood T cell repertoires in COVID-19. Sequencing used immunoSEQ multiplex PCR; TCRdb keeps in-frame clones, though not all of them. Here the sample spans fewer than 200,000 clones, roughly four fifths being singletons. The sample taken for sequencing was peripheral blood. These TCRs come from a human donor in a cohort sampled during active COVID-19. The CDR3 runs from the conserved cysteine through the conserved F or W. D genes are given only for firm matches. The listing skips clone size in some rows; elsewhere it reads once, few, many or a size class.

size	V	J	D	CDR3	DNA
-	TRBV19	TRBJ1-1	TRBD1	CASRGDRGGTEAFF	TGTGCCAGTAGGGGGGACAGGGGTGGCACTGAAGCTTTCTTT
-	TRBV9	TRBJ2-1	-	CASSLTTNNEQFF	TGTGCCAGCAGCCTTACTACCAACAATGAGCAGTTCTTC
-	TRBV7-9	TRBJ1-1	-	CASSSEAAPEAFF	TGTGCCAGCAGCTCCGAGGCGGCACCTGAAGCTTTCTTT
-	TRBV15	TRBJ2-3	-	CATSRDPRVGDTQYF	TGTGCCACCAGCAGAGATCCGCGGGTCGGAGATACGCAGTATTTT
-	TRBV19	TRBJ2-7	TRBD1	CATRDRAYEQYF	TGTGCCACCCGGGACAGGGCCTACGAGCAGTACTTC
-	TRBV5-1	TRBJ1-2	-	CASSAGLNLNYGYTF	TGCGCCAGCAGCGCAGGACTGAATCTTAACTATGGCTACACCTTC
-	TRBV6-5	TRBJ2-1	-	CASSYASGPYNEQFF	TGTGCCAGCAGTTACGCCAGCGGACCCTACAATGAGCAGTTCTTC
-	TRBV15	TRBJ1-5	TRBD1	CATSEDRANQPQHF	TGTGCCACCAGCGAGGACAGGGCCAATCAGCCCCAGCATTTT
once	TRBV9	TRBJ2-4	-	CASSVGRGQNIQYF	TGTGCCAGCAGCGTAGGGAGAGGGCAAAACATTCAGTACTTC
-	TRBV21-1	TRBJ2-1	-	CASSQTLQGYNEQFF	TGTGCCAGCAGCCAAACCCTCCAGGGCTACAATGAGCAGTTCTTC
-	TRBV11-2	TRBJ1-2	TRBD1	CASSLGGQRGYTF	TGTGCCAGCAGCTTAGGGGGACAGCGCGGCTACACCTTC